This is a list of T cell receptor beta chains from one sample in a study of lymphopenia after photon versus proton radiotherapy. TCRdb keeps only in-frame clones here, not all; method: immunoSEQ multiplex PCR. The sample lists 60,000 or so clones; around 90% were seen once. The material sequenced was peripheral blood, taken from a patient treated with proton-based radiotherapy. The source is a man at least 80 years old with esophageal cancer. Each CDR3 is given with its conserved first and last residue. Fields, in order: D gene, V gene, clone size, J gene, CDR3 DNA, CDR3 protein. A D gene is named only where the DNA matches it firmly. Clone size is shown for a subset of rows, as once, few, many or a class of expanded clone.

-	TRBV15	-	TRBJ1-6	TGTGCCACCAGCAGAGATGGAAGGCAACCCCATTCACCCCTCCACTTT	CATSRDGRQPHSPLHF
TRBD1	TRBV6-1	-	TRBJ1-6	TGTGCCAGCAGTGAAGCACTCGGACAGGGGAATTCACCCCTCCACTTT	CASSEALGQGNSPLHF
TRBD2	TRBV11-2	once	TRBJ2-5	TGTGCCAGCAGCTTTTCGAGCCTAGCGGCTCCAGGGAAGGAGACCCAGTACTTC	CASSFSSLAAPGKETQYF
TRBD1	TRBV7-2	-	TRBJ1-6	TGTGCCAGCAGCCTACCGCTAGGGACAGAGTATAATTCACCCCTCCACTTT	CASSLPLGTEYNSPLHF
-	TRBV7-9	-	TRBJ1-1	TGTGCCAGCAGCTTTCAAGGGAACACTGAAGCTTTCTTT	CASSFQGNTEAFF
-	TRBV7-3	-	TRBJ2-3	TGTGCCAGCAGCGCACAAAGCACAGATACGCAGTATTTT	CASSAQSTDTQYF
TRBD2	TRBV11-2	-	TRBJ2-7	TGTGCCAGCAGCTGCCTGCAAAGTTGTAGCGGGAGGGGTCTCGAGCAGTACTTC	CASSCLQSCSGRGLEQYF
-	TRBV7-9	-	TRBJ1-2	TGTGCCAGCACCCCTATGGGAGTTGGCTATGGCTACACCTTC	CASTPMGVGYGYTF
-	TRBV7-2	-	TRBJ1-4	TGTGCCAGCAGCTTAGGGGACGGGGCTAATGAAAAACTGTTTTTT	CASSLGDGANEKLFF
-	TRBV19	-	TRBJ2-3	TGTGCCAGTAGTATTCATCAGGGCGTCACAGATACGCAGTATTTT	CASSIHQGVTDTQYF
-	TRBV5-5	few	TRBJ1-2	TGTGCCAGCAGCTTGGACGTCTATGGCTACACCTTC	CASSLDVYGYTF
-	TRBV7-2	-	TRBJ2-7	TGTGCCAGCAGCTTGACGGGGTATGGGTCCTACGAGCAGTACTTC	CASSLTGYGSYEQYF
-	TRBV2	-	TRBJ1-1	TGTGCCAGCCATCGGGACGTGAACACTGAAGCTTTCTTT	CASHRDVNTEAFF
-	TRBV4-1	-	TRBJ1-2	TGCGCCAGCAGCCACCGGGCACAGTCCAGGTATCTTAATGGCTACACCTTC	CASSHRAQSRYLNGYTF
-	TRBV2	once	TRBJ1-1	TGTGCCAGCATTCAAGGGGGAAGTGAAGCTTTCTTT	CASIQGGSEAFF
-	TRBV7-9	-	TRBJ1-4	TGTGCCAGCAGCTTAGAGGGTTGGGGTGAAAAACTGTTTTTT	CASSLEGWGEKLFF
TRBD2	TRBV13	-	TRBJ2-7	TGTGCCAGCAGCTTAGGGACTAGCGGGAGCTACGAGCAGTACTTC	CASSLGTSGSYEQYF
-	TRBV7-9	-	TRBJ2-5	TGTGCCAGCAGCTCCCCGGACTTGGGAGTGGAGACCCAGTACTTC	CASSSPDLGVETQYF
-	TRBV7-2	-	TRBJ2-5	TGTGCCAGCAGCCCGACTCGGGAGACCCAGTACTTC	CASSPTRETQYF
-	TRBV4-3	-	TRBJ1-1	TGCGCCAGCAGCCAAGACGGGTATAACACTGAAGCTTTCTTT	CASSQDGYNTEAFF
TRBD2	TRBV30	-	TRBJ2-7	TGTGCCTCCACTAGCGGGAGCGCCGAGCAGTACTTC	CASTSGSAEQYF
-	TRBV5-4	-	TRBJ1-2	TGTGCCAGCAGCCGAGCAGGTTTGGAAGGCTACACCTTC	CASSRAGLEGYTF
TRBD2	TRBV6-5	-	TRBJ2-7	TGTGCCAGCAGTGGCACCGGGACTAGTGCCGAGCAGTACTTC	CASSGTGTSAEQYF
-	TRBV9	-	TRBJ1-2	TGTGCCAGCAGCAACGGGGAGAACTATGGCTACACCTTC	CASSNGENYGYTF
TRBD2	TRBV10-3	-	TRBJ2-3	TGTGCCATCAGTGTCCGGGGCGGGAGGACTAGCGGGGGGGCCTCGGCAGATACGCAGTATTTT	CAISVRGGRTSGGASADTQYF
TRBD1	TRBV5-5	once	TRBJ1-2	TGTGCCAGCAGACCGAGGACAGGGGCCGTGATAGGAGGGTATGGCTACACCTTC	CASRPRTGAVIGGYGYTF
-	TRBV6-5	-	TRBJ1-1	TGTGCCAGCAGTTACTCGGCAGGGCGTACTGAAGCTTTCTTT	CASSYSAGRTEAFF
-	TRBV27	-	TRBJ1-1	TGTGCCAGCAGTTTCGGCGGCGCTGAAGCTTTCTTT	CASSFGGAEAFF
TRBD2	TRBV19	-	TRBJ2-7	TGTGCCAGTAGTATGCGGGGGAACGAGCAGTACTTC	CASSMRGNEQYF
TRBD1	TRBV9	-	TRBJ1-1	TGTGCCAGCAGCTCACGACAGGGAGCGAACACTGAAGCTTTCTTT	CASSSRQGANTEAFF
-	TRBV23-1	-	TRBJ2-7	TGCGCCAGCAGTCAAACCCCCGGAGGGGGTCCCTCCTACGAGCAGTACTTC	CASSQTPGGGPSYEQYF
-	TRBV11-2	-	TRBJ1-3	TGTGCCAGCAGTCCTTTGTCCTCTGGAAACACCATATATTTT	CASSPLSSGNTIYF
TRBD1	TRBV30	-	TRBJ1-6	TGTGCCTGGAGCGCCAACACAGGGGTTAGCTCCTATAATTCACCCCTCCACTTT	CAWSANTGVSSYNSPLHF
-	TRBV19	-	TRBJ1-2	TGTGCCAGTAGAGACAGAAAGTTGGATGGCTACACCTTC	CASRDRKLDGYTF
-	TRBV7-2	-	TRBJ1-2	TGTGCCAGCAGCACCGGGACTGATCTTGGCTACACCTTC	CASSTGTDLGYTF
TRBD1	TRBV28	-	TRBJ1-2	TGTGCCAGCAGTCCCCACAGGGGAGTCCATGGCTACACCTTC	CASSPHRGVHGYTF
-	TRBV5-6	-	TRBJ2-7	TGTGCCAGCAGCTCCGCCGGGACTTTAGGCTACGAGCAGTACTTC	CASSSAGTLGYEQYF
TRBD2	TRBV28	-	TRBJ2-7	TGTGCCAGCAGTCCCGGGGAGGGTTTAGGCTACGAGCAGTACTTC	CASSPGEGLGYEQYF
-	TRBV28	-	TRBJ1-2	TGTGCCAGCAGTTTATTCGCAATGCGAAGACAACGAGGTGGCTACACCTTC	CASSLFAMRRQRGGYTF
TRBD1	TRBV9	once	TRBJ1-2	TGTGCCAGCAGCGTAGAGGGACAGGGGGGGTATGGCTACACCTTC	CASSVEGQGGYGYTF
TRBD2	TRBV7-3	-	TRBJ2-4	TGTGCCAGCAGCCGTAGCGGGGGGGCATATGATGCCAAAAACATTCAGTACTTC	CASSRSGGAYDAKNIQYF
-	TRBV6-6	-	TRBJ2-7	TGTGCCAGCAGTTACTCGGAGATCAGCGAGCAGTACTTC	CASSYSEISEQYF
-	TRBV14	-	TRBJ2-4	TGTGCCAGCAGCCAAGAAAGGGGAGGCACGGGGGACATTCAGTACTTC	CASSQERGGTGDIQYF
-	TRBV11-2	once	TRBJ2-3	TGTGCCAGCAGCTTCTTCGTGGGGAGGGATACGCAGTATTTT	CASSFFVGRDTQYF
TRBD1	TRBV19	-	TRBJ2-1	TGTGCCAGTAAGAACCTTCAGGGGGACAATGAGCAGTTCTTC	CASKNLQGDNEQFF
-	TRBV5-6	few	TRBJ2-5	TGTGCCAGCAGCTTTTTTCTTGGATGGCCTGTCGAGACCCAGTACTTC	CASSFFLGWPVETQYF
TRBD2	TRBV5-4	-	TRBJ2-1	TGTGCCAGCAGCACGGGACTAGCGGACTACAATGAGCAGTTCTTC	CASSTGLADYNEQFF
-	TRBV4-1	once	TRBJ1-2	TGCGCCAGCAGCCAAGGTAGGAATGGCTACACCTTC	CASSQGRNGYTF
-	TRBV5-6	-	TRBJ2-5	TGTGCCAGCAGCTTGGGCCCCAGAGGGGCGGAGGGGATGGAGACCCAGTACTTC	CASSLGPRGAEGMETQYF
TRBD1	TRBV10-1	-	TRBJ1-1	TGCGCCAGCGCCCTGACCCGGGACAGTCGAAAAGCTTTCTTT	CASALTRDSRKAFF
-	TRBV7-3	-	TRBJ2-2	TGTGCCAGCAGCTTAACGAACACCGGGGAGCTGTTTTTT	CASSLTNTGELFF